This is a list of T cell receptor beta chains from one sample in a study of OX40 agonist ivuxolimab in advanced cancers. The repertoire was sequenced with immunoSEQ multiplex PCR; TCRdb's copy has only in-frame clones and lacks some. The repertoire includes some 9,300 clones, 63% of them detected once, and about half sits in the top ten. Specimen: CD4+ or CD8+ T cells sorted from blood, collected in a trial of the OX40 agonist ivuxolimab. These receptor sequences come from an adult with an advanced solid tumor such as melanoma, head and neck, liver or kidney cancer. Each CDR3 is given with its conserved first and last residue. The order of the fields is clone size, D gene, V gene, J gene, CDR3 protein, CDR3 DNA. A D gene is named only where the DNA matches it firmly. Size values are once, few and many counts, or a class for expanded clones, and some rows have none.

few	-	TRBV28	TRBJ1-2	CASRPVGLYGYTF	TGTGCCAGCAGGCCTGTAGGGCTCTATGGCTACACCTTC
-	-	TRBV5-1	TRBJ2-7	CASRATGPNEQYF	TGCGCCAGCCGCGCTACGGGTCCTAACGAGCAGTACTTC
-	-	TRBV4-1	TRBJ2-1	CASSQYGVYNEQFF	TGCGCCAGCAGCCAATACGGGGTCTACAATGAGCAGTTCTTC
-	-	TRBV6-9	TRBJ1-5	CASSYHGGSNQPQHF	TGTGCCAGCAGTTACCACGGGGGGTCCAATCAGCCCCAGCATTTT
-	-	TRBV6-5	TRBJ1-1	CASSSGANTEAFF	TGTGCCAGCAGCTCCGGGGCGAACACTGAAGCTTTCTTT
-	TRBD2	TRBV29-1	TRBJ2-1	CSVRAGGGNEQFF	TGCAGCGTTCGGGCGGGAGGGGGTAATGAGCAGTTCTTC
-	TRBD2	TRBV4-1	TRBJ2-3	CASSPLAGVADTQYF	TGCGCCAGCAGTCCTCTAGCGGGAGTCGCAGATACGCAGTATTTT
-	-	TRBV27	TRBJ2-5	CATFLGETQYF	TGTGCCACCTTTCTCGGGGAGACCCAGTACTTC
-	TRBD2	TRBV7-9	TRBJ2-3	CASTRTSGDTDTQYF	TGTGCCAGCACCCGGACTAGCGGGGACACAGATACGCAGTATTTT
-	TRBD2	TRBV4-1	TRBJ2-1	CASSQEREFHEQFF	TGCGCCAGCAGCCAAGAGCGGGAGTTCCATGAGCAGTTCTTC
few	TRBD1	TRBV29-1	TRBJ2-1	CSAGGDYNEQFF	TGCAGCGCAGGGGGAGACTACAATGAGCAGTTCTTC
medium-sized	-	TRBV10-3	TRBJ2-2	CAISEANTGELFF	TGTGCCATCAGTGAGGCAAACACCGGGGAGCTGTTTTTT
few	-	TRBV5-6	TRBJ2-2	CASTVAGSSGTGELFF	TGTGCCAGCACAGTTGCCGGGTCGAGTGGCACCGGGGAGCTGTTTTTT
-	-	TRBV6-6	TRBJ1-6	CASSYGESPLHF	TGTGCCAGCAGTTATGGGGAGTCACCCCTCCACTTT
-	-	TRBV27	TRBJ2-7	CASSLSNPWASYEQYF	TGTGCCAGCAGTTTATCGAACCCTTGGGCCTCCTACGAGCAGTACTTC
-	-	TRBV25-1	TRBJ2-7	CASSERLGGDPYEQYF	TGTGCCAGCAGTGAAAGGTTAGGCGGTGATCCCTACGAGCAGTACTTC
-	-	TRBV28	TRBJ2-6	CAITASDGANVLTF	TGTGCCATTACCGCTAGCGATGGGGCCAACGTCCTGACTTTC
-	-	TRBV4-1	TRBJ2-1	CASSQVAGTSYNEQFF	TGCGCCAGCAGCCAAGTGGCAGGGACGTCCTACAATGAGCAGTTCTTC
-	-	TRBV28	TRBJ1-6	CASSLSPKDSPLHF	TGTGCCAGCAGTTTATCTCCCAAGGATTCACCCCTCCACTTT
-	-	TRBV6-6	TRBJ2-7	CASRHSGVFSYEQYF	TGTGCCAGCAGGCACTCAGGAGTGTTCTCCTACGAGCAGTACTTC
-	TRBD1	TRBV5-1	TRBJ1-1	CASSLALKGASNTEAFF	TGCGCCAGCAGCTTGGCCTTGAAGGGGGCATCGAACACTGAAGCTTTCTTT
few	-	TRBV11-2	TRBJ1-4	CASSSQGGIVANEKLFF	TGTGCCAGCAGCTCCCAGGGTGGAATTGTAGCTAATGAAAAACTGTTTTTT
-	-	TRBV9	TRBJ2-3	CASSPFSDTQYF	TGTGCCAGCAGCCCCTTCTCAGATACGCAGTATTTT
few	TRBD2	TRBV7-6	TRBJ2-7	CASSRLAGGYEQYF	TGTGCCAGCAGCCGACTAGCGGGAGGTTACGAGCAGTACTTC
-	-	TRBV30	TRBJ2-5	CAWSKPGLLGTQYF	TGTGCCTGGAGTAAACCGGGACTCCTGGGGACCCAGTACTTC
-	TRBD1	TRBV7-9	TRBJ1-5	CASSSGTGVQPQHF	TGTGCCAGCAGCTCCGGGACAGGGGTTCAGCCCCAGCATTTT
medium-sized	TRBD2	TRBV19	TRBJ2-7	CASSIGTSEQYF	TGTGCCAGTAGTATCGGGACTAGCGAGCAGTACTTC
many	-	TRBV19	TRBJ2-3	CASSMDLPARGADTQYF	TGTGCCAGTAGTATGGATCTTCCAGCCCGAGGGGCAGATACGCAGTATTTT
-	-	TRBV6-5	TRBJ2-3	CASSYRESSTDTQYF	TGTGCCAGCAGTTACAGGGAGAGTAGCACAGATACGCAGTATTTT
once	-	TRBV28	TRBJ2-7	CASSSNYYEQYF	TGTGCCAGCAGTTCGAACTACTACGAGCAGTACTTC
once	-	TRBV7-2	TRBJ1-1	CASSFLNTEAFF	TGTGCCAGCAGCTTCCTAAACACTGAAGCTTTCTTT
few	TRBD2	TRBV7-9	TRBJ2-2	CASSSTGTSGRGTGELFF	TGTGCCAGCAGCTCGACCGGGACTAGCGGGAGGGGCACCGGGGAGCTGTTTTTT
-	-	TRBV7-8	TRBJ1-1	CASSPGPNTEAFF	TGTGCCAGCAGCCCGGGCCCGAACACTGAAGCTTTCTTT
once	-	TRBV19	TRBJ2-4	CASSIVGAGAKNIQYF	TGTGCCAGTAGTATAGTTGGTGCGGGAGCCAAAAACATTCAGTACTTC
few	-	TRBV9	TRBJ1-6	CASSEKSDWAPLHF	TGTGCCAGCAGCGAAAAGTCTGATTGGGCACCCCTCCACTTT
few	-	TRBV5-1	TRBJ2-1	CASSLYNEQFF	TGCGCCAGCAGCTTGTACAATGAGCAGTTCTTC
-	-	TRBV9	TRBJ1-4	CASSVDPITQDNEKLFF	TGTGCCAGCAGCGTAGACCCGATAACTCAAGATAATGAAAAACTGTTTTTT
few	TRBD1	TRBV9	TRBJ1-2	CASSGLGQPRDTF	TGTGCCAGCAGCGGGCTGGGACAGCCGAGGGACACCTTC
few	-	TRBV6-6	TRBJ2-7	CAISASEPIYEQYF	TGTGCCATCAGTGCCTCGGAGCCCATCTACGAGCAGTACTTC
-	-	TRBV19	TRBJ1-5	CASAPKGGDQPQHF	TGTGCCAGTGCCCCCAAGGGAGGCGATCAGCCCCAGCATTTT
medium-sized	-	TRBV6-5	TRBJ2-2	CASSYAISGHTGELFF	TGTGCCAGCAGTTACGCGATTAGCGGTCACACCGGGGAGCTGTTTTTT
-	-	TRBV5-1	TRBJ2-7	CASRLTGLEDYEQYF	TGTGCCAGCAGACTCACAGGGCTGGAGGACTACGAGCAGTACTTC
few	-	TRBV4-1	TRBJ1-1	CAAGRGAEAFF	TGCGCCGCAGGCCGAGGGGCTGAAGCTTTCTTT
-	-	TRBV6-5	TRBJ1-1	CASSYGGSTEAFF	TGTGCCAGCAGTTACGGGGGTAGCACTGAAGCTTTCTTT
-	TRBD1	TRBV29-1	TRBJ1-2	CSVSGVTALQGSYGYTF	TGCAGCGTCTCCGGCGTGACAGCTCTACAGGGGTCCTATGGCTACACCTTC
few	TRBD2	TRBV7-9	TRBJ2-4	CASSPREGVGLAKNIQYF	TGTGCCAGCAGCCCCCGGGAGGGCGTAGGCCTAGCCAAAAACATTCAGTACTTC
-	-	TRBV28	TRBJ2-2	CASRGWGSGVSGELFF	TGTGCCAGCCGCGGGTGGGGGTCCGGGGTTTCCGGGGAGCTGTTTTTT
-	-	TRBV6-1	TRBJ2-7	CASSHGIYEQYF	TGTGCCAGCAGTCACGGGATTTACGAGCAGTACTTC
few	TRBD1	TRBV28	TRBJ2-1	CASSFRGRNEQFF	TGTGCCAGCAGTTTCAGGGGGCGCAATGAGCAGTTCTTC
-	TRBD1	TRBV30	TRBJ2-7	CAWDRERSSYEQYF	TGTGCCTGGGACAGGGAGCGGAGCTCCTACGAGCAGTACTTC
-	TRBD1	TRBV29-1	TRBJ2-1	CSATTGIF	TGCAGCGCTACGACAGGGATCTTC
-	TRBD1	TRBV5-1	TRBJ1-1	CASSLGTGANTEAFF	TGTGCCAGCAGCCTGGGGACAGGGGCAAACACTGAAGCTTTCTTT
-	TRBD1	TRBV6-5	TRBJ2-7	CASSYSRGPFGEQYF	TGTGCCAGCAGTTACTCGAGGGGGCCTTTCGGCGAGCAGTACTTC
few	-	TRBV28	TRBJ2-5	CASNPSLSLQETQYF	TGTGCCAGCAATCCCAGTTTATCCCTCCAAGAGACCCAGTACTTC